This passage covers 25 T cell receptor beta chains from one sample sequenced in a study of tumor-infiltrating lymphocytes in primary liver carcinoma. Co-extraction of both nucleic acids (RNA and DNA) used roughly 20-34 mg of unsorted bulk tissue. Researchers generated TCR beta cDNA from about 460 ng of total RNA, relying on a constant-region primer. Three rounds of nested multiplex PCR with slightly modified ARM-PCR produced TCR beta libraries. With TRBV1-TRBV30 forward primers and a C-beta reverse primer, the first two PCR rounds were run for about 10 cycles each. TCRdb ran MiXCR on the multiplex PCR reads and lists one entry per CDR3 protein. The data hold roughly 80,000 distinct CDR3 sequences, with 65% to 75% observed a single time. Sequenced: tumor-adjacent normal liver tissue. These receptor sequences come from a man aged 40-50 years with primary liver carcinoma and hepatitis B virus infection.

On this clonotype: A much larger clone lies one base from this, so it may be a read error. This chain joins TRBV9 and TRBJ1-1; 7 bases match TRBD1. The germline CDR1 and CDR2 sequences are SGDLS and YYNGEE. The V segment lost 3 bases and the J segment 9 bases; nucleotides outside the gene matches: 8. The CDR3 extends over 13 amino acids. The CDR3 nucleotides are TGTGCCAGCAGCGAGACAGGGATTACTCAAGCTTTCTTT. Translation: CASSETGITQAFF.

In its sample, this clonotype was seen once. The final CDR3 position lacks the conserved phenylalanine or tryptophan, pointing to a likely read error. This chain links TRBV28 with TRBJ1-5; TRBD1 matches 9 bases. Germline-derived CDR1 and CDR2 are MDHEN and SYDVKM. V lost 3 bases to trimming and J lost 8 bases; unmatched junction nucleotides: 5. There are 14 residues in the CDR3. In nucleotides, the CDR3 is TGTGCCAGCAGTTTGACAGGGGGAACGGAGCCCCAGCATTCT. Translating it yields CASSLTGGTEPQHS.

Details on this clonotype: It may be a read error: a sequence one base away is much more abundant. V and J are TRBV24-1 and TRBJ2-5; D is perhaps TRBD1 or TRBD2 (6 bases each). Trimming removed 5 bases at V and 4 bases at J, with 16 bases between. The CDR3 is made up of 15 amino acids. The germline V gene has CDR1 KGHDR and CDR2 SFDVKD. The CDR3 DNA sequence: TGTGCCACCAGTGGTTGGGTCAGGGGAGGAGAGACCCAGTACTTC. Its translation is CATSGWVRGGETQYF.

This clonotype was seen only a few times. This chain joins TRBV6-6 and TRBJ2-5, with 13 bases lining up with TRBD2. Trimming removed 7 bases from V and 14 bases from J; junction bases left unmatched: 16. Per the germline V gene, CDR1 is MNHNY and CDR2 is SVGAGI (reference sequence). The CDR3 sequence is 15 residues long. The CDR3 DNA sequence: TGTGCCAGCATCTCGGGACTAGCGGGACAGGAGACCTATTACTTC. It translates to CASISGLAGQETYYF.

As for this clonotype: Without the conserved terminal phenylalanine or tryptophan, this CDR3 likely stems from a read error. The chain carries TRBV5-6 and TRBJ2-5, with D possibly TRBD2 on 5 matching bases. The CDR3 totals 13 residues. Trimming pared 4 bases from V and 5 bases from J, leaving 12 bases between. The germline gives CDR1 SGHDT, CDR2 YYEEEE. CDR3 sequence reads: CASSPSTRETQYI. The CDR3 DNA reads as TGTGCCAGCAGCCCTAGCACCCGGGAGACCCAGTACATC.

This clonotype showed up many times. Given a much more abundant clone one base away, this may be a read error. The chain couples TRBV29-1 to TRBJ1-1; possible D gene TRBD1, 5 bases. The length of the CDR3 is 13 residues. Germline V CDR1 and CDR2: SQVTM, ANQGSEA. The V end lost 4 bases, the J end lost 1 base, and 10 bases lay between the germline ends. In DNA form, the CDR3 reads TGCAGCGTTGGAGGGGCTGGGAACACTGAAGCTTTCTTT. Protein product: CSVGGAGNTEAFF.

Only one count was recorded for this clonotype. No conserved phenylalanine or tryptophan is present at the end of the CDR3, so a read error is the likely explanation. The CDR3 nucleotides are TGTGCCAGCAGTGATCGAGGCATCAATAATTCACCCCTCCACTTG. It specifies CASSDRGINNSPLHL. This chain links TRBV25-1 with TRBJ1-6; D remains ambiguous. V was cut by 3 bases and J by 5 bases, with 11 bases left in between. Per germline, CDR1 MGHDK and CDR2 SYGVNS. This CDR3 has 15 residues.

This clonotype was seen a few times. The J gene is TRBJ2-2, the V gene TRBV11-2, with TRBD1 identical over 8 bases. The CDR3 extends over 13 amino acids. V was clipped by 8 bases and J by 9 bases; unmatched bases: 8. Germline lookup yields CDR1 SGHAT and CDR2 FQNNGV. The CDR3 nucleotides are TGTGCCAGCGACAGGGGAGGCACATGGGAGCTGTTTTTT. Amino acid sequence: CASDRGGTWELFF.

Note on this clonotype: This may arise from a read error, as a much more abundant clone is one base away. The CDR3: CASGAGPYEQYF. DNA of the CDR3: TGTGCCAGCGGGGCAGGCCCCTACGAGCAGTACTTC. The chain carries TRBV7-9 and TRBJ2-7; perhaps TRBD1 as D (5 bases). V dropped 8 bases and J dropped 2 bases, with 10 bases sitting between them. The CDR3 has 12 amino acids. Germline V CDR1 and CDR2: SEHNR, FQNEAQ (reference sequence).

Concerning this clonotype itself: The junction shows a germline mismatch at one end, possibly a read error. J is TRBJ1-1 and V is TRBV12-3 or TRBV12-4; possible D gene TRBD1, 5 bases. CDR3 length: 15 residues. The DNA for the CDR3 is TGTGCCAGCCGGACGGGACGGCTATTGAACACTAAAGCTTTCTTT. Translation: CASRTGRLLNTKAFF.

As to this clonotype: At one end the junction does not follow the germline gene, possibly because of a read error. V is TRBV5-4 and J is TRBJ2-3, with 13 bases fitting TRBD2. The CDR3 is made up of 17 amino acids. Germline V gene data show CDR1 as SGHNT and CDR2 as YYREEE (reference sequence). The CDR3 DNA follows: TGTGCCAGCAGCCCCCTACGGACTAGCGGGAGCACAGAAACGCAGTATTTT. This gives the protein CASSPLRTSGSTETQYF.

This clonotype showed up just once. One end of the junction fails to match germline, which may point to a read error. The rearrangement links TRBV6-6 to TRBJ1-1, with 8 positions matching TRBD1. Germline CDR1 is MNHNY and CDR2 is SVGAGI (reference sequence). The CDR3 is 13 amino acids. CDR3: CASSTGGTIEACF. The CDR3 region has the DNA TGTGCCAGCAGCACAGGGGGGACTATAGAAGCTTGCTTT.

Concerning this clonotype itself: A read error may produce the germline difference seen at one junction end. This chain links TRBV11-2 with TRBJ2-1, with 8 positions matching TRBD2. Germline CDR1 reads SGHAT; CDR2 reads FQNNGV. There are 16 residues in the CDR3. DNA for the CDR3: TGTGCCAGCAGCTTGGTTATCGGACTAGCCATGGGTGAGCAGCTCTTC. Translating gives CASSLVIGLAMGEQLF.

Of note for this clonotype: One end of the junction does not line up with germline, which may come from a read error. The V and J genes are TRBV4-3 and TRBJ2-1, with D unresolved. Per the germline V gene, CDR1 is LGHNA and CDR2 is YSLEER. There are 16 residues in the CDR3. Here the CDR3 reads CASSQVRSPILHKQFF. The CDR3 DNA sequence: TGCGCCAGTAGCCAAGTAAGAAGTCCAATTCTCCATAAGCAGTTCTTC.

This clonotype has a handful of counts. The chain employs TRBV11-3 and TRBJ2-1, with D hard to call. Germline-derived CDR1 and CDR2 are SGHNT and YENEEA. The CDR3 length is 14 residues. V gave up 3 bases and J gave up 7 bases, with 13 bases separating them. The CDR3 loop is CASSLDVSNNEQFF. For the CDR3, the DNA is TGTGCCAGCAGCTTGGACGTCTCGAATAATGAGCAGTTCTTC.

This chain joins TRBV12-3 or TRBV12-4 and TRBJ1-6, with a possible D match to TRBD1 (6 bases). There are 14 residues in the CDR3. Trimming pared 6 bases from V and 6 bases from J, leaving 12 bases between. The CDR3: CASRDRWINSPLHF. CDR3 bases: TGTGCCAGCAGAGACAGGTGGATTAATTCACCCCTCCACTTT.

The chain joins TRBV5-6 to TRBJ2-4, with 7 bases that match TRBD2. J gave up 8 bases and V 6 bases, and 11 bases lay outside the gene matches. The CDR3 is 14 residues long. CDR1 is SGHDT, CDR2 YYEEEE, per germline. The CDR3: CASTPNPRGDIQYF. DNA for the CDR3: TGTGCCAGCACCCCGAACCCCCGGGGGGACATTCAGTACTTC. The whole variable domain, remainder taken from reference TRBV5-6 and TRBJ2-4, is DAGVTQSPTHLIKTRGQQVTLRCSPKSGHDTVSWYQQALGQGPQFIFQYYEEEERQRGNFPDRFSGHQFPNYSSELNVNALLLGDSALYLCASTPNPRGDIQYFGAGTRLSVL.

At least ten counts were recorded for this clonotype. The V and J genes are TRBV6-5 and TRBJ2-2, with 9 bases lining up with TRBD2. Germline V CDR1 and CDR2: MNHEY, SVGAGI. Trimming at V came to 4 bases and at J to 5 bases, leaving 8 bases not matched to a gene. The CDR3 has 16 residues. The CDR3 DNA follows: TGTGCCAGCAGTTCCCTTAGCGGGAGAAGGACCGGGGAGCTGTTTTTT. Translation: CASSSLSGRRTGELFF.

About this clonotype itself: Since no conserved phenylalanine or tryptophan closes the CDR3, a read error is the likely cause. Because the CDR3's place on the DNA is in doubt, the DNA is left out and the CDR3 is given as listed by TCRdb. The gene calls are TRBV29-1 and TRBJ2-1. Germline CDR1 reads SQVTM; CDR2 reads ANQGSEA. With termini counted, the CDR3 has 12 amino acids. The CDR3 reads CSVDRQAGERFL.

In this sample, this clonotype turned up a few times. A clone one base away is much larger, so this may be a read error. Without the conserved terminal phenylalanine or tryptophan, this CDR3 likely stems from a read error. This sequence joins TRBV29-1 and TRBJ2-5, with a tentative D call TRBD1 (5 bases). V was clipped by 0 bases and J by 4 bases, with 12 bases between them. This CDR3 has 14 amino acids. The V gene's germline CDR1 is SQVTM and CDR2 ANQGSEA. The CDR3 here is CSVEDVGQGETQYL. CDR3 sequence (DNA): TGCAGCGTTGAAGATGTCGGACAAGGAGAGACCCAGTACTTA.

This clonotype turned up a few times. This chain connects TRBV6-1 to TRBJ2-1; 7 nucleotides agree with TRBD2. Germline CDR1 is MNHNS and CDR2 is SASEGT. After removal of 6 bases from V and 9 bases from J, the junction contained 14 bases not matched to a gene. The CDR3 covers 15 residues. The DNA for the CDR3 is TGTGCCAGCAGGCTAGGGACTACGCCTCTCAGTGAGCAGTTCTTC. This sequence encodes CASRLGTTPLSEQFF.

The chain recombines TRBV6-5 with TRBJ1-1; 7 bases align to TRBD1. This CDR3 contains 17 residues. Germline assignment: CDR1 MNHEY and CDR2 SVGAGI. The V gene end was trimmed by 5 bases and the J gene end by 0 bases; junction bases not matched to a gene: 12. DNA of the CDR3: TGTGCCAGCAGTCAATCGGGACAGTGGACTCTGAACACTGAAGCTTTCTTT. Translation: CASSQSGQWTLNTEAFF.

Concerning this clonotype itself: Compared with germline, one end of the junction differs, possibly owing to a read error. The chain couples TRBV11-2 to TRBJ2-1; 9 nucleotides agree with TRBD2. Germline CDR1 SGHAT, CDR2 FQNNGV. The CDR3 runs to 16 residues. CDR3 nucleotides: TGTGACAGGAGCTTAGAGCTCCTAGCGGGAATGAATGATCAGTTCTTC. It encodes CDRSLELLAGMNDQFF.

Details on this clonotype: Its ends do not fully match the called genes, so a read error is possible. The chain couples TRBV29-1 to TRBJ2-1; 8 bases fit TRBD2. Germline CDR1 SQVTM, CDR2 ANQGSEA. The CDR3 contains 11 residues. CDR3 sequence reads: CSGTSRNEQFF. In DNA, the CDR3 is TGCAGCGGGACTAGCAGGAATGAACAGTTCTTC.

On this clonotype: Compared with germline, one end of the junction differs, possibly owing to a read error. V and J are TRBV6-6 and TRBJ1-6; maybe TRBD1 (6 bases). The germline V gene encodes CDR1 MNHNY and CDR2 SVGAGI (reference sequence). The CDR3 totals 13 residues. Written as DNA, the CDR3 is TGTGTCAGCAGTTCAACAGGGATTTCACCCCACCACTTT. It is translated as CVSSSTGISPHHF.